This is a list of T cell receptor beta chains from one sample in a study of cytotoxic CD8 clonotypes in ibrutinib-treated CLL. Libraries were prepared by immunoSEQ multiplex PCR; TCRdb keeps only in-frame clonotypes and omits some of them. The data hold tens of thousands of clones, with approximately 62% observed a single time. This specimen consisted of PBMCs, obtained after 12 months of ibrutinib treatment. These receptor sequences come from a human donor with chronic lymphocytic leukemia. The CDR3 runs from the conserved cysteine through the conserved F or W. D genes are given only for firm matches. Size tells how often a clone was seen (once, few, many) or the class of an expanded clone, and some rows leave it out.

clone_size | cdr3_length | j_call | v_call | d_call | cdr3_aa | cdr3_nt
medium-sized | 16 | TRBJ2-1 | TRBV6-4 | TRBD1 | CASSRLDRGLGNEQFF | TGTGCCAGCAGCCGCTTGGACAGGGGCCTGGGGAATGAGCAGTTCTTC
NA | 19 | TRBJ2-7 | TRBV19 | TRBD2 | CASTPTRLAGGSGNYEQYF | TGTGCCAGTACACCCACGAGACTAGCGGGAGGATCGGGCAACTACGAGCAGTACTTC
NA | 15 | TRBJ2-3 | TRBV2 | TRBD2 | CASSESGTSTDTQYF | TGTGCCAGCAGTGAAAGCGGGACTAGCACAGATACGCAGTATTTT
few | 15 | TRBJ2-4 | TRBV5-1 | NA | CASSLVWQPGDIQYF | TGCGCCAGCAGCTTGGTTTGGCAGCCGGGGGACATTCAGTACTTC
NA | 14 | TRBJ2-3 | TRBV6-6 | NA | CASTPQSGPDTQYF | TGTGCCAGCACCCCCCAGAGCGGGCCTGATACGCAGTATTTT
NA | 15 | TRBJ2-1 | TRBV7-2 | NA | CASTGRANKGNEQFF | TGTGCCAGCACCGGCCGGGCCAACAAAGGCAATGAGCAGTTCTTC
once | 15 | TRBJ2-1 | TRBV2 | NA | CASKGGTVSYNEQFF | TGTGCCAGCAAAGGCGGGACAGTCTCCTACAATGAGCAGTTCTTC
NA | 14 | TRBJ2-7 | TRBV4-2 | NA | CASSLTDSSYEQYF | TGTGCCAGCAGCCTCACGGACAGTTCCTACGAGCAGTACTTC
NA | 14 | TRBJ1-2 | TRBV18 | NA | CASSPSGLRRGYTF | TGTGCCAGCTCACCATCGGGACTACGTAGAGGCTACACCTTC
many | 14 | TRBJ2-2 | TRBV11-3 | NA | CALNLDVATGELFF | TGTGCCCTAAACCTGGACGTAGCAACCGGGGAGCTGTTTTTT
NA | 12 | TRBJ1-2 | TRBV29-1 | NA | CSVDSGVYGYTF | TGCAGCGTTGATTCAGGGGTCTATGGCTACACCTTC
NA | 12 | TRBJ2-2 | TRBV7-2 | NA | CASSLTVRELFF | TGTGCCAGCAGCTTAACGGTACGGGAGCTGTTTTTT
NA | 15 | TRBJ2-3 | TRBV5-1 | NA | CASRPYPPAADTQYF | TGCGCCAGCCGCCCTTATCCCCCTGCAGCAGATACGCAGTATTTT
NA | 11 | TRBJ1-2 | TRBV6-5 | NA | CASSGRDGYTF | TGTGCCAGTAGCGGCCGAGATGGCTACACCTTC
NA | 14 | TRBJ1-1 | TRBV18 | NA | CASSPRVPATEAFF | TGTGCCAGCTCACCGAGGGTCCCCGCCACTGAAGCTTTCTTT
NA | 15 | TRBJ2-1 | TRBV27 | NA | CASSWTSNLRNEQFF | TGTGCCAGCTCCTGGACTTCAAACCTTAGGAATGAGCAGTTCTTC
NA | 14 | TRBJ1-5 | TRBV28 | NA | CASSLPGRNQPQHF | TGTGCCAGCAGTTTGCCAGGGCGAAATCAGCCCCAGCATTTT
few | 17 | TRBJ2-3 | TRBV5-1 | TRBD1 | CASSWAPGTGGTDTQYF | TGCGCCAGCAGCTGGGCTCCCGGGACAGGGGGGACAGATACGCAGTATTTT
many | 15 | TRBJ1-1 | TRBV2 | NA | CASRRRGAENTEAFF | TGTGCCAGCAGACGACGGGGGGCGGAGAACACTGAAGCTTTCTTT
medium-sized | 15 | TRBJ2-3 | TRBV13 | TRBD1 | CASSPQTGGTDTQYF | TGTGCCAGCAGCCCACAGACAGGGGGCACAGATACGCAGTATTTT
NA | 15 | TRBJ2-2 | TRBV28 | TRBD2 | CASSLRLAGVGELFF | TGTGCCAGCAGTTTAAGGCTAGCGGGAGTCGGGGAGCTGTTTTTT
few | 14 | TRBJ2-2 | TRBV2 | NA | CASNLARNTGELFF | TGTGCCAGCAACCTAGCGCGGAACACCGGGGAGCTGTTTTTT
NA | 10 | TRBJ1-4 | TRBV5-4 | NA | CASSFLGGVF | TGTGCCAGCAGCTTTTTAGGGGGGGTTTTT
few | 13 | TRBJ2-1 | TRBV28 | TRBD1 | CASKGAFELLSFF | TGTGCCAGCAAGGGGGCATTCGAGCTATTGAGTTTCTTC
NA | 11 | TRBJ2-3 | TRBV30 | NA | CAWQHASTQYF | TGTGCCTGGCAGCACGCGTCGACGCAGTATTTT
many | 15 | TRBJ2-2 | TRBV7-8 | NA | CASSPSTGNTGELFF | TGTGCCAGCAGCCCCTCGACAGGGAACACCGGGGAGCTGTTTTTT
NA | 17 | TRBJ2-3 | TRBV28 | TRBD1 | CASSSYAGTGNTDTQYF | TGTGCCAGCAGTAGCTACGCCGGGACAGGGAACACAGATACGCAGTATTTT
NA | 16 | TRBJ1-1 | TRBV2 | NA | CASETGSPGATAEAFF | TGTGCCAGCGAAACAGGGTCCCCGGGGGCCACAGCTGAAGCTTTCTTT
NA | 14 | TRBJ2-3 | TRBV11-2 | NA | CASNLGGGADTQYF | TGTGCCAGCAACCTTGGCGGCGGAGCCGATACGCAGTATTTT
NA | 15 | TRBJ2-7 | TRBV6-6 | NA | CASSYFLAPSYEQYF | TGTGCCAGCAGTTACTTCCTAGCGCCATCCTACGAGCAGTACTTC
NA | 15 | TRBJ2-2 | TRBV11-3 | TRBD1 | CASSGTAANTGELFF | TGTGCCAGCAGCGGGACAGCCGCGAACACCGGGGAGCTGTTTTTT
once | 14 | TRBJ1-1 | TRBV5-6 | NA | CASERDLRGTEAFF | TGTGCCAGCGAGAGAGACCTGAGGGGCACTGAAGCTTTCTTT
NA | 16 | TRBJ2-1 | TRBV7-2 | NA | CASSTGEWGGGNEQFF | TGTGCCAGCAGCACCGGAGAATGGGGGGGCGGTAATGAGCAGTTCTTC
few | 15 | TRBJ2-7 | TRBV19 | NA | CASSISGTSPYEQYF | TGTGCCAGTAGTATATCCGGGACATCCCCCTACGAGCAGTACTTC
NA | 16 | TRBJ1-5 | TRBV5-6 | NA | CASSTKLDSHNQPQHF | TGTGCCAGCAGCACTAAGCTGGACAGCCACAATCAGCCCCAGCATTTT
many | 14 | TRBJ1-2 | TRBV2 | TRBD1 | CASSEWTGAYGYTF | TGTGCCAGCAGTGAGTGGACAGGGGCCTATGGCTACACCTTC
NA | 11 | TRBJ1-4 | TRBV7-9 | NA | CASSLWEELFF | TGTGCCAGCAGCTTATGGGAGGAACTGTTTTTT
NA | 14 | TRBJ2-7 | TRBV27 | TRBD2 | CATGWTSGSYEQYF | TGTGCCACGGGGTGGACTAGCGGCTCCTACGAGCAGTACTTC
NA | 14 | TRBJ2-3 | TRBV7-2 | NA | CASSFGGPGDTQYF | TGTGCCAGCAGCTTCGGGGGGCCGGGCGATACGCAGTATTTT
NA | 15 | TRBJ1-5 | TRBV6-1 | NA | CASSEAGSGNQPQHF | TGTGCCAGCAGTGAAGCCGGTAGTGGGAATCAGCCCCAGCATTTT
many | 13 | TRBJ1-2 | TRBV14 | NA | CASSQDLWYGYTF | TGTGCCAGCAGCCAAGATCTCTGGTATGGCTACACCTTC
NA | 15 | TRBJ2-7 | TRBV27 | TRBD2 | CASSSTLAGGHEQYF | TGTGCCAGCAGTTCCACATTAGCGGGAGGCCACGAGCAGTACTTC
few | 16 | TRBJ1-5 | TRBV30 | NA | CAWSVPPDYSNQPQHF | TGTGCCTGGAGTGTTCCTCCAGACTATAGCAATCAGCCCCAGCATTTT
NA | 15 | TRBJ1-3 | TRBV5-5 | NA | CASSFSAGQRNTIYF | TGTGCCAGCAGCTTTTCGGCGGGACAACGAAACACCATATATTTT
NA | 17 | TRBJ2-1 | TRBV28 | NA | CASSHIGSTRTDNEQFF | TGTGCCAGCAGTCATATAGGGTCTACCAGAACAGACAATGAGCAGTTCTTC
NA | 14 | TRBJ2-5 | TRBV5-1 | NA | CASSLGAVAETQYF | TGCGCCAGCAGCTTGGGAGCAGTCGCGGAGACCCAGTACTTC
NA | 20 | TRBJ2-3 | TRBV6-1 | NA | CASSEGRQGGSHTSTDTQYF | TGTGCCAGCAGTGAAGGGAGACAGGGAGGCTCCCATACTAGCACAGATACGCAGTATTTT
NA | 13 | TRBJ1-1 | TRBV9 | NA | CASSVGPHTEAFF | TGTGCCAGCAGCGTCGGGCCGCACACTGAAGCTTTCTTT
few | 15 | TRBJ2-7 | TRBV5-1 | TRBD2 | CASSLLSGRAYEQYF | TGCGCCAGCAGCTTGTTAAGCGGGAGGGCTTACGAGCAGTACTTC
NA | 13 | TRBJ1-2 | TRBV27 | NA | CASSLRVGDSYTF | TGTGCCAGCAGTTTACGGGTCGGAGATAGCTACACCTTC
medium-sized | 13 | TRBJ2-1 | TRBV11-2 | NA | CASSSNSNNEQFF | TGTGCCAGCAGCTCGAACTCAAACAATGAGCAGTTCTTC
NA | 11 | TRBJ1-1 | TRBV7-2 | NA | CASSFGPRAFF | TGTGCCAGCAGCTTTGGTCCCCGAGCTTTCTTT
NA | 15 | TRBJ2-1 | TRBV9 | NA | CASSVEKGWGNEQFF | TGTGCCAGCAGCGTAGAGAAGGGGTGGGGCAATGAGCAGTTCTTC
NA | 15 | TRBJ2-5 | TRBV7-3 | NA | CASSRVLRGQETQYF | TGTGCCAGCAGCCGGGTTTTGCGGGGCCAAGAGACCCAGTACTTC
NA | 14 | TRBJ1-1 | TRBV6-1 | NA | CASSERSGDTEAFF | TGTGCCAGCAGTGAAAGGTCAGGGGACACTGAAGCTTTCTTT
NA | 16 | TRBJ1-1 | TRBV4-1 | TRBD1 | CASSQGTRQGNTEAFF | TGCGCCAGCAGCCAAGGGACCCGACAGGGCAACACTGAAGCTTTCTTT
few | 13 | TRBJ2-7 | TRBV2 | NA | CASSERVANEQYF | TGTGCCAGCAGTGAAAGAGTTGCGAACGAGCAGTACTTC
medium-sized | 14 | TRBJ1-1 | TRBV27 | TRBD1 | CASSLQGGRTEAFF | TGTGCCAGCAGTTTACAGGGGGGTCGTACTGAAGCTTTCTTT
NA | 12 | TRBJ2-5 | TRBV18 | NA | CASSPRGETQYF | TGTGCCAGCTCACCACGGGGAGAGACCCAGTACTTC
NA | 14 | TRBJ1-5 | TRBV7-9 | NA | CASSLQGSRQPQHF | TGTGCCAGCAGTCTTCAGGGGTCGAGGCAGCCCCAGCATTTT